Shown below are 27 T cell receptor beta chains from a single sample sequenced in a study of control samples from healthy donors and cancer patients (dated by TCRdb to about 2020). The library was produced with the immunoSEQ multiplex PCR assay. TCRdb's version of the immuneACCESS table is confined to in-frame rearrangements and falls short of the full clone set. An unresolved V gene accounts for under half of the shortfall where checked; the remainder is of unknown origin. This sample is represented by roughly 100,000 clones; 75% to 90% of them were singletons. The top ten clonotypes cover roughly 19% of the sample. Sequencing was carried out using PBMCs. Receptors were obtained from a man in his sixties with lung cancer.

A few counts support this clone. The chain combines TRBV4-1 with TRBJ2-2, with TRBD1 matching over 8 bases. V shed 7 bases, J shed 5 bases, and the junction held 12 bases outside the gene matches. The CDR3 totals 16 residues. CDR1 is MGHRA, CDR2 YSYEKL, per germline. The CDR3 loop is CASTPLAGGYTGELFF. CDR3 bases: TGCGCCAGCACGCCCCTGGCAGGGGGCTATACCGGGGAGCTGTTTTTT.

The rearrangement uses TRBV6-5 and TRBJ1-1; no clear D. Germline CDR1 is MNHEY and CDR2 is SVGAGI. CDR3 length equals 14 residues. The ends were cut back, 4 bases at V and 4 bases at J, with 13 bases in the middle. The CDR3 loop reads CASSFQVSGTEAFF. CDR3 DNA sequence: TGTGCCAGCAGTTTTCAGGTCTCTGGCACTGAAGCTTTCTTT.

The chain has TRBV19 and TRBJ1-2; TRBD1 is a possible D gene (5 bases). The CDR3 consists of 14 residues. Germline values: CDR1 LNHDA, CDR2 SQIVND (reference sequence). V was shortened by 5 bases and J by 5 bases, with 15 bases between the two germline ends. CDR3 protein: CASSPSPGGYGYTF. The CDR3 nucleotides are TGTGCCAGTAGTCCATCCCCGGGGGGATATGGCTACACCTTC.

The chain uses TRBV29-1 and TRBJ2-3; 7 positions match TRBD2. Trimming cost V 4 bases and J 1 base; bases outside gene matches: 17. Germline-derived CDR1 and CDR2 are SQVTM and ANQGSEA. The CDR3 runs 18 residues. The DNA of the CDR3 is TGCAGCGTTGTCCTTGGGTCTTGGGCTAGCGGACGCACAGATACGCAGTATTTT. As protein: CSVVLGSWASGRTDTQYF.

This chain uses TRBV4-1 with TRBJ2-5; possibly TRBD1 or TRBD2 for D (5 bases each). Germline CDR1 is MGHRA and CDR2 is YSYEKL. Trimming took 1 base from V and 1 from J, leaving 13 bases between them. CDR3 length: 16 residues. The CDR3 sequence: CASSQVAGASQETQYF. As DNA, the CDR3 is TGCGCCAGCAGCCAAGTGGCCGGGGCCTCCCAAGAGACCCAGTACTTC.

The chain employs TRBV6-5 and TRBJ1-2; 8 nucleotides agree with TRBD1. V shed 6 bases, J shed 5 bases, and the junction held 8 bases outside the gene matches. This CDR3 contains 14 residues. Germline V gives CDR1 MNHEY, CDR2 SVGAGI. The CDR3 sequence: CASRQTGAGYGYTF. The CDR3 bases are TGTGCCAGCAGACAGACAGGGGCCGGGTATGGCTACACCTTC.

The CDR3 spells CASSLGPTSGNTIYF. CDR3 bases: TGTGCCAGCAGCTTAGGGCCCACCTCTGGAAACACCATATATTTT. The chain links TRBV11-3 to TRBJ1-3; D gene ambiguous. The germline V and J ends were trimmed by 1 base and 0 bases, with 7 bases remaining between them. Germline assignment: CDR1 SGHNT and CDR2 YENEEA. CDR3 size: 15 residues.

The chain joins TRBV5-4 to TRBJ2-5; 8 bases line up with TRBD2. After removal of 2 bases from V and 5 bases from J, the junction contained 8 bases not matched to a gene. The germline V gene has CDR1 SGHNT and CDR2 YYREEE (reference sequence). The CDR3 is 15 residues long. The CDR3 DNA reads as TGTGCCAGCAGCTTCGGGAGGGGACTAACGGAGACCCAGTACTTC. As protein: CASSFGRGLTETQYF.

The rearrangement joins TRBV30 to TRBJ1-6, with D tentatively TRBD1 (5 bases). This CDR3 has 13 residues. The germline gives CDR1 GTSNPN, CDR2 SVGIG (reference sequence). The germline V and J ends were trimmed by 4 bases and 5 bases, with 9 bases remaining between them. The CDR3 DNA follows: TGTGCCTGGACAGGGCAGAATAATTCACCCCTCCACTTT. Its translation is CAWTGQNNSPLHF.

The CDR3 sequence is CASSHLQGNTDTQYF. As DNA, the CDR3 is TGTGCCAGCAGCCATTTACAGGGGAACACAGATACGCAGTATTTT. The chain joins TRBV3-1 (or the pseudogene TRBV3-2) to TRBJ2-3; the match to TRBD1 covers 7 bases. V lost 3 bases and J lost 2; bases outside the gene matches: 5. CDR3 length equals 15 residues. Germline V CDR1 and CDR2: LGHDT, YNNKEL (reference sequence).

The rearrangement links TRBV2 to TRBJ2-7, with 10 positions matching TRBD1. Germline CDR1 and CDR2: SNHLY and FYNNEI. The trim removed 8 bases at V and 1 base at J, leaving 5 bases unmatched. CDR3 length: 14 residues. CDR3 loop: CASLTGQGSYEQYF. CDR3 nucleotide sequence: TGTGCCAGCCTTACGGGACAGGGGTCCTACGAGCAGTACTTC.

The chain combines TRBV27 with TRBJ2-7; no clear D gene. CDR1 is MNHEY and CDR2 is SMNVEV in the germline V gene (reference sequence). The CDR3 spans 14 residues. Trimming removed 0 bases from V and 2 bases from J, with 8 bases in between. CDR3 sequence reads: CASSLSVPAYEQYF. The CDR3 DNA reads as TGTGCCAGCAGTTTATCCGTACCTGCCTACGAGCAGTACTTC.

About this clone: At one boundary the junction diverges from the germline segment, which might be a read error. The V and J genes are TRBV4-1 and TRBJ1-1, with 10 bases fitting TRBD1. The CDR3 is 14 amino acids. Germline CDR1 reads MGHRA; CDR2 reads YSYEKL. CDR3 region: CASSQDRGRTEAFF. In DNA form, the CDR3 reads TGCGCCAGCAGTCAAGACAGGGGGCGGACTGAAGCTTTCTTT.

The gene calls are TRBV6-4 and TRBJ2-2, with 7 bases identical to TRBD2. CDR1 is MRHNA, CDR2 SNTAGT, per germline. Trimming took 0 bases from V and 4 from J; bases not matched to a gene: 5. This CDR3 contains 16 residues. CDR3 residues: CASSDSHREGTGELFF. The DNA of the CDR3 is TGTGCCAGCAGTGACTCACATAGGGAGGGCACCGGGGAGCTGTTTTTT.

This clone was detected only once. The V gene is TRBV5-1, the J gene TRBJ1-2; possible D gene TRBD1, 6 bases. The ends were cut back, 1 base at V and 4 bases at J, with 14 bases in the middle. This CDR3 region has 15 residues. Germline V CDR1 and CDR2: SGHRS, YFSETQ. The CDR3 loop is CASSLQGPSPYGYTF. CDR3 DNA sequence: TGCGCCAGCAGCTTGCAGGGGCCAAGCCCCTATGGCTACACCTTC.

The chain employs TRBV3-1 (or the pseudogene TRBV3-2) and TRBJ1-6; no clear D gene. The CDR3 sequence is 14 residues long. The V end lost 0 bases, the J end lost 7 bases, and 7 bases lay between the germline ends. Per the germline V gene, CDR1 is LGHDT and CDR2 is YNNKEL (reference sequence). The CDR3 here is CASSQEDRNSPLHF. The CDR3 nucleotides are TGTGCCAGCAGCCAAGAGGATCGGAATTCACCCCTCCACTTT.

This chain connects TRBV27 to TRBJ1-5; unclear D gene. CDR3 length equals 13 residues. Germline-derived CDR1 and CDR2 are MNHEY and SMNVEV (reference sequence). Trimming took 4 bases from V and 5 from J, leaving 9 bases between them. The CDR3 bases are TGTGCCAGCAGTTGGACCGCCGATCAGCCCCAGCATTTT. It yields the protein CASSWTADQPQHF.

The genes are TRBV11-3 and TRBJ1-4, with a tentative D call TRBD1 (6 bases). Trimming shortened V by 1 base and J by 0 bases, and 6 bases separated the two germline ends. CDR1 and CDR2 (germline): SGHNT, YENEEA. The CDR3 is 15 residues long. The CDR3 nucleotides read TGTGCCAGCAGCTTAGGACAGGCAACTAATGAAAAACTGTTTTTT. Translation gives CASSLGQATNEKLFF.

This clone appeared a single time. The V call is TRBV5-1, the J call TRBJ2-5; D remains ambiguous. This CDR3 comprises 11 residues. Germline CDR1 SGHRS, CDR2 YFSETQ. V gave up 2 bases and J gave up 4 bases, with 3 bases separating them. CDR3 nucleotide sequence: TGCGCCAGCAGCTTTTCAGAGACCCAGTACTTC. It codes for CASSFSETQYF.

The rearrangement uses TRBV5-1 and TRBJ1-1; 7 bases map to TRBD1. The CDR3 totals 13 residues. The junction had 3 bases not matched to a gene; V was cut back by 3 bases and J by 4 bases. Germline V gene data show CDR1 as SGHRS and CDR2 as YFSETQ. The CDR3 sequence: CASSSQGRTEAFF. For the CDR3, the DNA is TGCGCCAGCAGCTCACAGGGGCGCACTGAAGCTTTCTTT.

This chain connects TRBV5-1 to TRBJ2-5; D not resolved. The CDR3 consists of 13 residues. With 0 bases removed from V and 7 bases from J, the gap between germline ends came to 10 bases. CDR1 and CDR2 (germline): SGHRS, YFSETQ. This CDR3 is CASSLGTVGTQYF. DNA of the CDR3: TGCGCCAGCAGCTTGGGAACTGTAGGGACCCAGTACTTC. Based on the CDR3 plus reference TRBV5-1 and TRBJ2-5, the full variable domain is KAGVTQTPRYLIKTRGQQVTLSCSPISGHRSVSWYQQTPGQGLQFLFEYFSETQRNKGNFPGRFSGRQFSNSRSEMNVSTLELGDSALYLCASSLGTVGTQYFGPGTRLLVL.

This clone was observed once. The V and J genes are TRBV9 and TRBJ1-1; TRBD1 might be the D (6 bases). The CDR3 totals 14 residues. Germline V gene lookup returns CDR1 SGDLS and CDR2 YYNGEE. V lost 2 bases, J lost 1 base, and 9 bases lay in between. CDR3 nucleotides: TGTGCCAGCAGCGTCAGGGGAGGGAACACTGAAGCTTTCTTT. This encodes CASSVRGGNTEAFF.

The chain is built from TRBV5-1 and TRBJ1-4; D is perhaps TRBD1 (5 bases). The CDR3 runs 15 residues. Germline V lookup: CDR1 SGHRS, CDR2 YFSETQ. Trimming took 2 bases from V and 4 from J, leaving 12 bases between them. Written as DNA, the CDR3 is TGCGCCAGCAGCTTTTCCACAGGTAGTAATGAAAAACTGTTTTTT. Amino acids: CASSFSTGSNEKLFF. Full variable domain (rest looked up from reference TRBV5-1 and TRBJ1-4): KAGVTQTPRYLIKTRGQQVTLSCSPISGHRSVSWYQQTPGQGLQFLFEYFSETQRNKGNFPGRFSGRQFSNSRSEMNVSTLELGDSALYLCASSFSTGSNEKLFFGSGTQLSVL.

V gene TRBV27 combines with J gene TRBJ1-2; 10 nucleotides align to TRBD1. Germline V CDR1 and CDR2: MNHEY, SMNVEV (reference sequence). Losses at the gene ends were 5 bases for V and 7 bases for J; bases not matched to a gene: 7. The length of the CDR3 is 14 residues. CDR3 residues: CASSPGQGTGGYTF. Written as DNA, the CDR3 is TGTGCCAGCAGTCCGGGACAGGGGACGGGTGGCTACACCTTC.

The chain carries TRBV20-1 and TRBJ2-7; the match to TRBD2 covers 9 bases. The ends lost 3 bases at V and 6 bases at J; junction bases unmatched: 12. This CDR3 has 15 residues. Germline V gene data show CDR1 as DFQATT and CDR2 as SNEGSKA (reference sequence). CDR3 nucleotide sequence: TGCAGTGCTAGTAGGCGGGGGGGCATAGGTTCCGAGCAGTACGTC. It yields the protein CSASRRGGIGSEQYV.

The V and J genes are TRBV5-8 and TRBJ2-5; D remains unclear. Germline lookup yields CDR1 SGHTS and CDR2 YDEGEE. The CDR3 spans 14 residues. Trimming removed 1 base from V and 5 bases from J, with 12 bases in between. CDR3 sequence: CASSLLARRETQYF. CDR3 sequence (DNA): TGTGCCAGCAGCTTGTTGGCAAGGCGGGAGACCCAGTACTTC.

The chain is built from TRBV29-1 and TRBJ2-3; TRBD2 matches 8 bases. Germline V gives CDR1 SQVTM, CDR2 ANQGSEA. The CDR3 length is 13 residues. J lost 3 bases, V lost 7 bases, and 6 bases had no gene match. The DNA of the CDR3 is TGCAGCGGATCGGGGGGGATTACAGATACGCAGTATTTT. It is translated as CSGSGGITDTQYF.